This record covers a single TCR beta chain. Trimming pared 5 bases from V and 0 bases from J, leaving 8 bases between. CDR3 length: 13 amino acids. Germline loops: CDR1 GTSNPN, CDR2 SVGIG (reference sequence). Using immunoSEQ multiplex PCR, the repertoire was profiled, and TCRdb retains in-frame clones only, with some absent. Among 79,000 or so clones listed, 85% to 95% were seen once. These data are taken from a study of technical replicates of blood from a handful of donors. This sequence originates from a human donor in good health. The material sequenced was T cells isolated from PBMCs. This chain joins TRBV30 and TRBJ1-3; unclear D gene. The CDR3 reads CAWGEFSGNTIYF. The CDR3 DNA reads as TGTGCCTGGGGGGAGTTCTCTGGAAACACCATATATTTT.